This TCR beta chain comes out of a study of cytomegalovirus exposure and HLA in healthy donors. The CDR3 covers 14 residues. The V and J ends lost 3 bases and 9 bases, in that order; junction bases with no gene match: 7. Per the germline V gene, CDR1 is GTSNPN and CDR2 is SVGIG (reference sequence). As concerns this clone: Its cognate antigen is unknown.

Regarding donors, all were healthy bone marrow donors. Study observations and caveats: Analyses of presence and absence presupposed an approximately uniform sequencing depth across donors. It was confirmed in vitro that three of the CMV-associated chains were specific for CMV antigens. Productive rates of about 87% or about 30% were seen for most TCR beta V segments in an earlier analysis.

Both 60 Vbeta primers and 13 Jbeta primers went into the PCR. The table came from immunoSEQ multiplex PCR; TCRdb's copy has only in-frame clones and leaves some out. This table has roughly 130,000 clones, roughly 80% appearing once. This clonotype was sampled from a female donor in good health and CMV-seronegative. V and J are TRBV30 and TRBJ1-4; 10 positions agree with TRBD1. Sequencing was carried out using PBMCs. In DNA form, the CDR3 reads TGTGCCTGGAGCCCGGGACAGGGGAGAAAAAAACTGTTTTTT. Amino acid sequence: CAWSPGQGRKKLFF.